These 27 T cell receptor beta chains came from one sample sequenced in a study of regulatory T cells in long-lasting Graves disease. Noted time point: newly diagnosed GD, antithyroid drugs for less than 3 months. RNA extracted from PBMCs served as the sequencing template. Arm-PCR of CDR3 regions and iRepertoire HTBI primers were the basis on which TCR beta libraries were built. TCRdb processed the multiplex PCR reads anew with MiXCR; each CDR3 protein has one entry. There are 680,000 or so distinct CDR3 sequences in the sample; about 15% occur only once, and under 20% lies in the top ten. This sample also appeared in a second study, on T cells in Graves' hyperthyroidism and ophthalmopathy.

The sequences come from peripheral blood mononuclear cells (PBMCs), collected at new diagnosis, from a patient treated with antithyroid drugs. The receptors originated from a woman in her 30s with Graves disease.

The J gene is TRBJ2-3, the V gene TRBV7-3, with TRBD2 identical over 7 bases. The germline V gene has CDR1 SGHTA and CDR2 FQGTGA. This CDR3 is 15 amino acids long. Germline trimming cut 6 bases from V and 5 bases from J; bases unmatched to any gene: 11. CDR3 nucleotides: TGTGCCAGCAGACCCCTTCCGGGAGGAAGAGATACGCAGTATTTT. This translates into CASRPLPGGRDTQYF.

This clonotype has at least ten counts. The CDR3 protein is CASSLMEAKNIQYF. The DNA for the CDR3 is TGTGCCAGCAGTTTGATGGAAGCCAAAAACATTCAGTACTTC. The chain carries TRBV12-3 or TRBV12-4 and TRBJ2-4; no reliable D call. Trimming left V 3 bases short and J 0 bases short, with 6 bases between. There are 14 residues in the CDR3.

The chain couples TRBV5-1 to TRBJ1-2; D uncertain. Trimming cost V 4 bases and J 6 bases, with 13 bases left between them. The CDR3 loop spans 13 amino acids. Germline V gene data show CDR1 as SGHRS and CDR2 as YFSETQ. The CDR3 sequence: CASSLDLHDGYTF. The CDR3 nucleotides are TGCGCCAGCAGCCTCGATCTCCACGATGGCTACACCTTC.

The V call is TRBV30, the J call TRBJ1-2, with D tentatively TRBD1 (5 bases). V lost 0 bases to trimming and J lost 6 bases, with 14 bases between them. In germline, CDR1 is GTSNPN, CDR2 SVGIG (reference sequence). The CDR3 runs to 14 residues. CDR3 DNA sequence: TGTGCCTGGAGTGTACGTTGGGGCGCCAATGGCTACACCTTC. It encodes CAWSVRWGANGYTF.

V gene TRBV10-2 combines with J gene TRBJ1-6; 8 bases map to TRBD1. CDR3 size: 13 residues. Trimming cost V 3 bases and J 14 bases; bases outside gene matches: 6. Germline CDR1 is WSHSY and CDR2 is SAAADI. CDR3 region: CASSDSGGMALHF. The CDR3, as DNA: TGCGCCAGCAGTGATTCAGGGGGCATGGCCCTCCACTTT.

This clonotype was found many times. J is TRBJ2-2 and V is TRBV6-2 or TRBV6-3; unclear D gene. Trimming cost V 2 bases and J 0 bases, with 7 bases left between them. Germline lookup yields CDR1 MNHEY and CDR2 SVGEGT. The CDR3 sequence is 15 residues long. The CDR3 region is CASSYARTNTGELFF. CDR3 nucleotide sequence: TGTGCCAGCAGTTACGCCCGAACGAACACCGGGGAGCTGTTTTTT.

This clonotype was picked up many times. CDR3 DNA sequence: TGTGCCAGCAGTTACCTCACAGGGTCTAGCACAGATACGCAGTATTTT. Residues: CASSYLTGSSTDTQYF. V and J are TRBV6-2 or TRBV6-3 and TRBJ2-3, with a tentative D call TRBD1 (6 bases). This CDR3 spans 16 amino acids. The V gene lost 2 bases and the J gene lost 0 bases, with 12 bases spanning the gap. Germline V lookup: CDR1 MNHEY, CDR2 SVGEGT.

This clonotype was detected ten times or more. The rearrangement joins TRBV5-6 to TRBJ2-5; D unclear. V lost 4 bases and J 5 bases, leaving 12 bases between the germline ends. CDR1 is SGHDT, CDR2 YYEEEE, per germline. The CDR3 loop spans 13 amino acids. The CDR3 is CASSLKWAETQYF. The CDR3, as DNA: TGTGCCAGCAGCCTCAAGTGGGCTGAGACCCAGTACTTC.

As for this clonotype: It may be a read error: a sequence one base away is much more abundant. The rearrangement links TRBV28 to TRBJ1-2; 8 bases align to TRBD1. CDR1 and CDR2 (germline): MDHEN, SYDVKM. The CDR3 covers 14 residues. CDR3 in amino acids: CAGSSYRGIYGYTF. CDR3 coding DNA: TGTGCCGGCAGCTCCTACAGGGGGATTTATGGCTACACCTTC.

There are a few counts of this clonotype. The rearrangement joins TRBV5-1 to TRBJ2-2, with 10 nucleotides matching TRBD2. The length of the CDR3 is 16 residues. The V gene's germline CDR1 is SGHRS and CDR2 YFSETQ. Unmatched junction bases numbered 7, after V lost 4 bases and J lost 4 bases. CDR3 coding DNA: TGCGCCAGCAGCATTCCACTAGCGGGAAGCACCGGGGAGCTGTTTTTT. It codes for CASSIPLAGSTGELFF.

Many counts were recorded for this clonotype. The genes are TRBV12-3 or TRBV12-4 and TRBJ2-4; 8 bases are a match to TRBD1. Trimming removed 5 bases from V and 0 bases from J; junction bases left unmatched: 12. This CDR3 is 18 amino acids long. The CDR3 coding sequence is TGTGCCAGCAGTCCGGGGACAGGCCGTGCCCTAGCCAAAAACATTCAGTACTTC. It is translated as CASSPGTGRALAKNIQYF.

This clonotype was observed many times. The chain links TRBV28 to TRBJ1-1, with 7 bases fitting TRBD1. Germline CDR1 reads MDHEN; CDR2 reads SYDVKM. The CDR3 consists of 13 residues. V gave up 6 bases and J gave up 4 bases; unmatched junction bases: 5. CDR3 nucleotides: TGTGCCAGCAGCTCACAGGGGATCACTGAAGCTTTCTTT. This encodes CASSSQGITEAFF.

This clonotype came up many times. The chain is built from TRBV27 and TRBJ1-5, with D possibly TRBD1 on 6 matching bases. V was clipped by 3 bases and J by 2 bases, with 20 bases between them. CDR1 and CDR2 (germline): MNHEY, SMNVEV (reference sequence). This CDR3 region has 18 residues. The CDR3 sequence: CASSFSSRGFVGNQPQHF. In DNA form, the CDR3 reads TGTGCCAGCAGTTTCAGTAGCAGGGGCTTCGTCGGCAATCAGCCCCAGCATTTT.

The sample holds many counts of this clonotype. The J gene is TRBJ2-2, the V gene TRBV2, with a possible D match to TRBD2 (6 bases). The V gene lost 6 bases and the J gene lost 5 bases, with 10 bases spanning the gap. This CDR3 spans 13 amino acids. Germline V gene lookup returns CDR1 SNHLY and CDR2 FYNNEI. The CDR3 sequence is CASRGTETGELFF. The CDR3 DNA sequence: TGTGCCAGCAGGGGGACTGAGACCGGGGAGCTGTTTTTT.

This clonotype was counted a few times. Given a much more abundant clone one base away, this may be a read error. This chain connects TRBV6-1 to TRBJ1-5; no definite D call. The V gene's germline CDR1 is MNHNS and CDR2 SASEGT. This CDR3 has 17 residues. CDR3 loop: CASGEDGLGRRFLPQHF. Written as DNA, the CDR3 is TGTGCCAGCGGTGAAGACGGTTTAGGGAGACGGTTTCTGCCCCAGCATTTT.

This clonotype was counted many times. This chain links TRBV24-1 with TRBJ2-6, with D unresolved. CDR3 length equals 14 residues. Germline V CDR1 and CDR2: KGHDR, SFDVKD. V was cut by 9 bases and J by 0 bases, with 8 bases left in between. The CDR3 sequence is CATDSGSGANVLTF. The CDR3, as DNA: TGTGCCACCGATTCGGGCTCTGGGGCCAACGTCCTGACTTTC.

This clonotype was counted many times. The chain links TRBV6-1 to TRBJ1-5; maybe TRBD1 (5 bases). The germline V gene encodes CDR1 MNHNS and CDR2 SASEGT. V was shortened by 2 bases and J by 3 bases, with 8 bases between the two germline ends. This CDR3 has 14 residues. CDR3 sequence: CASSETGLNQPQHF. CDR3 DNA sequence: TGTGCCAGCAGTGAAACAGGACTCAATCAGCCCCAGCATTTT.

In regard to this clonotype: Given a much more abundant clone one base away, this may be a read error. V usage is TRBV2 and J usage is TRBJ2-7, with 10 nucleotides matching TRBD2. CDR1 and CDR2 (germline): SNHLY, FYNNEI. This CDR3 comprises 14 residues. V was clipped by 8 bases and J by 5 bases; unmatched bases: 9. CDR3: CASGTLGTSDEQYF. The CDR3 bases are TGTGCCAGCGGTACCCTCGGGACTAGCGACGAGCAGTACTTC.

This clonotype has at least ten counts. The chain carries TRBV30 and TRBJ2-5; no firm D call. Trimming took off 3 bases at V and 10 bases at J, with 18 bases between the two ends. CDR1 and CDR2 (germline): GTSNPN, SVGIG (reference sequence). This CDR3 has 13 residues. This CDR3 reads CAWSTNPGKVQYF. For the CDR3, the DNA is TGTGCCTGGAGCACGAACCCAGGAAAGGTCCAGTACTTC.

In this sample, this clonotype turned up once. This sequence joins TRBV6-1 and TRBJ1-4; D unresolved. CDR3 size: 11 residues. The germline CDR1 and CDR2 sequences are MNHNS and SASEGT. V was shortened by 6 bases and J by 8 bases, with 7 bases between the two germline ends. CDR3 residues: CASRLREKLFF. The CDR3, as DNA: TGTGCCAGCAGGCTCCGAGAAAAACTGTTTTTT.

This clonotype came up many times. The chain recombines TRBV28 with TRBJ2-7, with 9 nucleotides matching TRBD2. V shed 3 bases, J shed 3 bases, and the junction held 6 bases outside the gene matches. The CDR3 loop spans 15 amino acids. Germline V lookup: CDR1 MDHEN, CDR2 SYDVKM. The CDR3 nucleotides are TGTGCCAGCAGTTTCAGCCATAGCGGGAGCTACGAGCAGTACTTC. This sequence encodes CASSFSHSGSYEQYF. Full variable domain (missing parts from reference TRBV28 and TRBJ2-7): DVKVTQSSRYLVKRTGEKVFLECVQDMDHENMFWYRQDPGLGLRLIYFSYDVKMKEKGDIPEGYSVSREKKERFSLILESASTNQTSMYLCASSFSHSGSYEQYFGPGTRLTVT.

This clonotype was counted a few times. The CDR3 sequence: CASRGQGGVNEQFF. CDR3 sequence (DNA): TGTGCCAGCAGGGGACAGGGGGGAGTAAATGAGCAGTTCTTC. The rearrangement links TRBV6-2 or TRBV6-3 to TRBJ2-1; 11 bases map to TRBD1. The CDR3 is 14 amino acids. Germline trimming cut 6 bases from V and 7 bases from J; bases unmatched to any gene: 5. CDR1 is MNHEY and CDR2 is SVGEGT in the germline V gene.

V is TRBV5-6 and J is TRBJ2-7; D gene ambiguous. The length of the CDR3 is 14 residues. In germline, CDR1 is SGHDT, CDR2 YYEEEE. V shed 0 bases and J shed 0 bases, with 7 bases lying between them. The DNA of the CDR3 is TGTGCCAGCAGCTTGGGGGTTAACTCCTACGAGCAGTACTTC. It encodes CASSLGVNSYEQYF.

In this sample, this clonotype turned up many times. The genes are TRBV2 and TRBJ2-2; weak D call: TRBD2 (6 bases). The V gene's germline CDR1 is SNHLY and CDR2 FYNNEI. This CDR3 is built from 15 residues. The germline V and J ends were trimmed by 7 bases and 4 bases, with 16 bases remaining between them. Here the CDR3 reads CASTGLASFTGELFF. The CDR3 DNA follows: TGTGCCAGCACTGGTCTAGCGAGTTTCACCGGGGAGCTGTTTTTT.

This clonotype has at least ten counts. The rearrangement joins TRBV11-3 to TRBJ2-5; 9 bases are shared with TRBD1. CDR3 length: 15 amino acids. J gave up 4 bases and V 5 bases, and 8 bases lay outside the gene matches. CDR1 SGHNT and CDR2 YENEEA come from the germline V gene. DNA of the CDR3: TGTGCCAGCAGCACCTCTGGGACAGGGAGAGAGACCCAGTACTTC. This gives the protein CASSTSGTGRETQYF.

This clonotype was counted many times. The chain carries TRBV6-1 and TRBJ2-3; 7 positions agree with TRBD1. Trimming cost V 6 bases and J 2 bases; bases outside gene matches: 11. Germline assignment: CDR1 MNHNS and CDR2 SASEGT. This CDR3 has 16 amino acids. Here the CDR3 DNA reads TGTGCCAGCAGGGAACACAGGGGTTCCCCCACAGATACGCAGTATTTT. Translation: CASREHRGSPTDTQYF.

The chain is built from TRBV7-2 and TRBJ1-3; the D gene is possibly TRBD1 (6 bases). The CDR3 totals 18 residues. Germline V gives CDR1 SGHTA, CDR2 FQGNSA. V was cut by 6 bases and J by 0 bases, with 21 bases left in between. In DNA, the CDR3 is TGTGCCAGCAGAACAAAAACTGGACAGTTGCACTCTGGAAACACCATATATTTT. Translation: CASRTKTGQLHSGNTIYF.